This T cell receptor beta chain originates from a study of shared clonotypes between healthy human individuals. Sequencing was performed with immunoSEQ multiplex PCR; in TCRdb, only in-frame clones are kept and a portion is missing. The sample consists of hundreds of thousands of clones, approximately 79% of them appearing once. Every one of the donors was a Caucasian adult that lived in Nashville, Tennessee. Researchers partitioned CD4+ cells into CD45RA+ naive and CD45RA-negative memory subsets. This CDR3 is 15 amino acids long. Per the germline V gene, CDR1 is MNHEY and CDR2 is SVGAGI. The V segment lost 2 bases and the J segment 11 bases; nucleotides outside the gene matches: 8.

The V gene is TRBV6-5, the J gene TRBJ2-5; 13 bases agree with TRBD2. The clonotype comes from a woman in her 30s in good health. Sequencing was done on a sample of memory CD4+ T cells sorted from blood. As for subset: CD45RA-negative fraction. The CDR3 loop is CASSYPGLAGVLQYF. CDR3 nucleotides: TGTGCCAGCAGTTACCCCGGACTAGCGGGAGTATTGCAGTACTTC.